Here is one TCR beta chain with its context. Its antigen remains unknown. V lost 2 bases to trimming and J lost 4 bases, with 11 bases between them. The CDR3 totals 15 residues. Germline V lookup: CDR1 SGHTA, CDR2 FQGNSA. This specimen belongs to a study of PD-1 blockade in classical Hodgkin lymphoma. Notes on the study in general: Reported findings placed baseline TCR diversity lower in newly diagnosed patients (compared with healthy donors). Sources of repertoire differences remain undefined, possibly disease activity or prior therapy.

The repertoire was sequenced with immunoSEQ multiplex PCR; TCRdb's copy has only in-frame clones and lacks some. The profile shows some 21,000 clones, roughly 94% of them singletons. Time point denoted: newly diagnosed, previously untreated cHL patient sample. Comparison samples consisted of PBMCs from newly diagnosed, untreated classical Hodgkin lymphoma. The clonotype comes from a human donor with classical Hodgkin lymphoma. This chain uses TRBV7-2 with TRBJ1-4; D possibly corresponds to TRBD1 (6 bases). Specimen: peripheral blood mononuclear cells (PBMCs). The CDR3: CASSLSGVLNEKLFF. Here the CDR3 DNA reads TGTGCCAGCAGCTTATCAGGGGTCCTTAATGAAAAACTGTTTTTT.